The table lists the clone carrying this T cell receptor beta chain with many counts. The antigen is not known. The library protocol tagged individual cDNA molecules with unique molecular identifiers. From the 5' RACE reads, TCRdb called clonotypes with MiXCR, one entry per CDR3 protein. The data contain fewer than 85,000 distinct CDR3 sequences, approximately 12% of them singletons. The source of the sample is a study of early T cells in non-severe SARS-CoV-2 infection. Background on the study: Bulk RNA taken from unsorted whole blood was sequenced, leaving chains unpaired. Broader study findings: The matching step, a VDJdb search, favored anti-spike CD8 responses and missed private and CD4 specificities.

This CDR3 spans 14 amino acids. Germline V gene sequence: CDR1 MNHEY, CDR2 SVGAGI. Trimming cost V 4 bases and J 6 bases; bases outside gene matches: 3. This clonotype originated in an adult who was a healthcare worker with PCR-confirmed SARS-CoV-2 infection or an uninfected control (not recorded which). The chain combines TRBV6-5 with TRBJ2-7, with TRBD2 matching over 13 bases. Material: whole blood. DNA for the CDR3: TGTGCCAGCAGTTTCGGACTAGCGGGAGCCGAGCAGTACTTC. It codes for CASSFGLAGAEQYF.